What follows are 13 T cell receptor beta chains derived from one specimen sequenced in a study of T cells in Graves' hyperthyroidism and ophthalmopathy (dated by TCRdb to between 2017 and 2020). Libraries were constructed by multiplex PCR. The data were produced on an Illumina HiSeq 2000. The TCR beta CDR3 regions were amplified from RNA transcripts. A first-round RT-PCR of the TCR CDR3 used the HTBI primer set with the Qiagen OneStep RT-PCR kit. TCRdb reran the public reads through fastp at Q25 and MiXCR, keeping productive beta chains. Identical CDR3 proteins give one entry, which carries the most common genes and DNA. The sample profile shows roughly 500,000 distinct CDR3 sequences; about 20% of them were found once. Of the sample, approximately 54% is held by the ten largest clones. Sequenced sample: blood. These receptors all stem from a woman between 65 and 79 years old with Graves' ophthalmopathy.

This clonotype was seen repeatedly, ten times or more. This chain joins TRBV11-2 and TRBJ2-5; D possibly corresponds to TRBD2 (5 bases). Germline V gene lookup returns CDR1 SGHAT and CDR2 FQNNGV. The length of the CDR3 is 16 residues. Trimming cost V 1 base and J 7 bases, with 19 bases left between them. CDR3 in amino acids: CASSLVMGVVAVTQYF. CDR3 nucleotide sequence: TGTGCCAGCAGCTTAGTCATGGGAGTGGTGGCAGTGACCCAGTACTTC.

In this sample, this clonotype turned up many times. The chain couples TRBV12-3 or TRBV12-4 to TRBJ2-7, with D perhaps TRBD1 or TRBD2 (5 bases each). The CDR3 is made up of 14 amino acids. Trimming took off 3 bases at V and 6 bases at J, with 15 bases between the two ends. CDR3 DNA sequence: TGTGCCAGCAGTTTGGTCAGGGAGTCTGGCGAGCAGTACTTC. This translates into CASSLVRESGEQYF.

This chain joins TRBV24-1 and TRBJ1-1, with a possible D match to TRBD1 (6 bases). This CDR3 spans 12 amino acids. CDR1 and CDR2 (germline): KGHDR, SFDVKD. The germline V and J ends were trimmed by 6 bases and 10 bases, with 14 bases remaining between them. The CDR3 DNA reads TGTGCCACCAGTTCAGGGGCCGCGGCAGCTTTCTTT. Translation gives CATSSGAAAAFF.

As for this clonotype: Given a much more abundant clone one base away, this may be a read error. The V gene is TRBV25-1, the J gene TRBJ1-1; maybe TRBD1 (5 bases). The germline V gene has CDR1 MGHDK and CDR2 SYGVNS. The CDR3 runs 15 residues. CDR3: CASSPHEGRNTEASF. The CDR3 DNA reads as TGTGCCAGCAGCCCACATGAGGGGCGTAACACTGAAGCTTCCTTT.

This clonotype was recorded many times. In nucleotides, the CDR3 is TGTGCCAGCAGTGAGGGCGGCTATAGCAATCAGCCCCAGCATTTT. This sequence encodes CASSEGGYSNQPQHF. The J gene is TRBJ1-5, the V gene TRBV2; D unclear. Trimming took off 3 bases at V and 0 bases at J, with 9 bases between the two ends. Germline V gene lookup returns CDR1 SNHLY and CDR2 FYNNEI. CDR3 length: 15 residues. Full variable domain (rest looked up from reference TRBV2 and TRBJ1-5): EPEVTQTPSHQVTQMGQEVILRCVPISNHLYFYWYRQILGQKVEFLVSFYNNEISEKSEIFDDQFSVERPDGSNFTLKIRSTKLEDSAMYFCASSEGGYSNQPQHFGDGTRLSIL.

This clonotype has just a few counts. The rearrangement joins TRBV7-2 to TRBJ1-5; D unclear. The CDR3 spans 13 residues. The germline gives CDR1 SGHTA, CDR2 FQGNSA. V was clipped by 2 bases and J by 3 bases, with 5 bases between them. The CDR3 region is CASSLQSNQPQHF. The CDR3 DNA reads TGTGCCAGCAGCTTACAATCCAATCAGCCCCAGCATTTT.

This clonotype was counted a few times. The chain links TRBV13 to TRBJ2-3; D assignment may be TRBD1 or TRBD2 (5 bases each). The V end was cut by 5 bases, the J end by 2 bases, with 14 bases between. This CDR3 is built from 15 residues. Per germline, CDR1 PRHDT and CDR2 FYEKMQ (reference sequence). The CDR3 DNA reads as TGTGCCAGCAGCGGGGGACGGCCTTCCACAGATACGCAGTATTTT. Protein: CASSGGRPSTDTQYF.

The chain uses TRBV19 and TRBJ2-1; 9 bases map to TRBD1. Germline CDR1 reads LNHDA; CDR2 reads SQIVND (reference sequence). Trimming at V came to 7 bases and at J to 6 bases, leaving 10 bases not matched to a gene. This CDR3 has 15 amino acids. This CDR3 reads CASNTMTGGANEQFF. Here the CDR3 DNA reads TGTGCCAGTAATACTATGACAGGGGGGGCCAATGAGCAGTTCTTC.

The chain uses TRBV20-1 and TRBJ2-7; D assignment may be TRBD1 or TRBD2 (5 bases each). The CDR3 is made up of 12 amino acids. V was pared by 1 base and J by 2 bases, with 6 bases between. The germline V gene has CDR1 DFQATT and CDR2 SNEGSKA (reference sequence). The CDR3 protein is CSARGGPYEQYF. Here the CDR3 DNA reads TGCAGTGCTAGAGGGGGACCCTACGAGCAGTACTTC.

This clonotype was counted only a few times. V is TRBV11-1 and J is TRBJ1-1; D unresolved. There are 16 residues in the CDR3. Trimming left V 2 bases short and J 1 base short, with 14 bases between. Germline CDR1 reads SGHAT; CDR2 reads FQDESV (reference sequence). The CDR3 region is CASSLLRSRPNTEAFF. The CDR3 coding sequence is TGTGCCAGCAGCTTATTGAGAAGCCGCCCGAACACTGAAGCTTTCTTT.

This chain links TRBV6-2 or TRBV6-3 with TRBJ2-2, with D perhaps being TRBD1 or TRBD2 (5 bases each). Trimming shortened V by 7 bases and J by 6 bases, and 18 bases separated the two germline ends. Per the germline V gene, CDR1 is MNHEY and CDR2 is SVGEGT. The CDR3 runs to 15 residues. CDR3 region: CASTLGAGIAGELFF. The CDR3 coding sequence is TGTGCCAGCACTCTCGGGGCAGGGATAGCCGGGGAGCTGTTTTTT.

This clonotype was found many times. The V and J genes are TRBV20-1 and TRBJ2-7, with 9 bases fitting TRBD2. CDR1 is DFQATT and CDR2 is SNEGSKA in the germline V gene (reference sequence). CDR3 size: 14 residues. V lost 4 bases, J lost 3 bases, and 7 bases stayed unmatched. CDR3 sequence reads: CSATGGRADYEQYF. DNA of the CDR3: TGCAGTGCTACGGGCGGGAGGGCTGACTACGAGCAGTACTTC.

This clonotype has just a few counts. The J gene is TRBJ1-3, the V gene TRBV6-2 or TRBV6-3; 7 bases match TRBD1. CDR1 and CDR2 from the germline V gene are MNHEY and SVGEGT. The V segment lost 5 bases and the J segment 2 bases; nucleotides outside the gene matches: 3. This CDR3 comprises 14 residues. The CDR3 sequence is CASSEDRAGNTIYF. The CDR3 nucleotides read TGTGCCAGCAGTGAAGACAGGGCTGGAAACACCATATATTTT.